Below, 3 T cell receptor beta chains from the same sample are listed, as sequenced in a study of beta chain features in type 1 diabetes. All of the isolated RNA was reverse transcribed, so expressed TCRB transcripts were sequenced. Assay used: immunoSEQ multiplex PCR; TCRdb lists only in-frame clones, some missing. The table records a few hundred thousand clones, 25% to 35% of them present only once. Sequenced input: central memory CD4+ T cells from blood. These receptors all come from a man aged 30-40 years in good health.

A few counts support this clone. The gene calls are TRBV12-5 and TRBJ2-1; 7 nucleotides align to TRBD1. The CDR3 totals 15 residues. Germline V gene data show CDR1 as LGHNT and CDR2 as FRNRAP. V dropped 1 base and J dropped 6; count of bases not matched to a gene: 6. The CDR3 bases are TGTGCTAGTGGTTTGGCCACCACAGGGGTCAATGAGCAGTTCTTC. Protein sequence: CASGLATTGVNEQFF.

The chain carries TRBV29-1 and TRBJ2-3, with D unclear. CDR1 SQVTM and CDR2 ANQGSEA come from the germline V gene. V gave up 1 base and J gave up 2 bases, with 4 bases separating them. The length of the CDR3 is 12 residues. The CDR3 nucleotides read TGCAGCGTTGAAGGGGCCACAGATACGCAGTATTTT. Amino acids: CSVEGATDTQYF.

The V gene is TRBV25-1, the J gene TRBJ2-7, with 7 bases lining up with TRBD1. The germline V gene encodes CDR1 MGHDK and CDR2 SYGVNS. The V gene end was trimmed by 1 base and the J gene end by 6 bases; junction bases not matched to a gene: 9. The CDR3 contains 15 residues. Here the CDR3 reads CASSESQVTGIEQYF. The CDR3 region has the DNA TGTGCCAGCAGTGAATCTCAGGTGACAGGGATCGAGCAGTACTTC.